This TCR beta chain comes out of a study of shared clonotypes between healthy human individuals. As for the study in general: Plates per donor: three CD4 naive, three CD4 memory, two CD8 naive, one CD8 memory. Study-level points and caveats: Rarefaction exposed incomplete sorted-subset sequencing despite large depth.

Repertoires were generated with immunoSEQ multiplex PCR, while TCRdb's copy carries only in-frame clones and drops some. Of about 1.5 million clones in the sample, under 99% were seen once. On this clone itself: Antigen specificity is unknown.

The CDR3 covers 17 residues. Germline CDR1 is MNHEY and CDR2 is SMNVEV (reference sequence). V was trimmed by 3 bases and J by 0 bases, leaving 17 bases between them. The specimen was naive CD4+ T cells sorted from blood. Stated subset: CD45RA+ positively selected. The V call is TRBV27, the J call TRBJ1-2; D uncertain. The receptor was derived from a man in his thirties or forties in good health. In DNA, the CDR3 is TGTGCCAGCAGTTTTTTGGGAGGTTTCGGAGCTAACTATGGCTACACCTTC. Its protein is CASSFLGGFGANYGYTF.